Sequencing of this T cell receptor (beta chain) was carried out in a study of TIL therapy for anti-PD-1-resistant metastatic lung cancer. At the level of the study: Progressing patients received lymphodepletion, expanded TIL infusion and IL-2.

Sequencing used immunoSEQ v3. Survey-level samples got 1.5 million to 2 million read pairs; deep-level samples got 5-6 million. The repertoire was sequenced with immunoSEQ multiplex PCR; TCRdb's copy has only in-frame clones and lacks some. This sample has about 50,000 clones, with 86% found just once. V lost 3 bases, J lost 7 bases, and 17 bases lay in between. Germline CDR1 and CDR2: SGDLS and YYNGEE. The CDR3 contains 15 residues. Noted time point: pre-treatment sample, taken before nivolumab and TIL therapy. Stage 4 NSCLC adults joined between October 2017 and January 2020. This specimen consisted of blood, obtained at baseline. The chain recombines TRBV9 with TRBJ1-5; the D gene is possibly TRBD1 (5 bases). This receptor was identified in a person aged 25-80 years with non-small cell lung cancer. The CDR3 sequence: CASSADPLAGQPQHF. DNA of the CDR3: TGTGCCAGCAGCGCGGACCCCCTAGCAGGGCAGCCCCAGCATTTT.